These 6 T cell receptor beta chains originate from one sample sequenced in a study of shared clonotypes between healthy human individuals. Only in-frame clones appear in the TCRdb table, and some are missing; sequencing was by immunoSEQ multiplex PCR. The sample has a few hundred thousand clones; roughly 72% are singletons. Sequencing used PBMCs. These receptors were taken from a woman between 40 and 50 years old in good health. Some clones in this sample may be carry-over from other donors' samples.

About this clone itself: Just one base apart from a much larger clone, this may be a read error. V and J are TRBV7-2 and TRBJ2-7; TRBD2 aligns across 7 bases. The germline V gene has CDR1 SGHTA and CDR2 FQGNSA. The V gene end was trimmed by 4 bases and the J gene end by 7 bases; junction bases not matched to a gene: 7. The CDR3 sequence is 13 residues long. The chain's CDR3 is CASSSGPAGEQYF. The CDR3 DNA reads TGTGCCAGCAGCTCCGGACCAGCGGGGGAGCAGTACTTC.

With respect to this clone: A far larger clone is only one base removed, so a read error is likely. Other nucleotide sequences from this sample produce the same CDR3. The chain is built from TRBV7-8 and TRBJ1-1, with TRBD1 as a possible D gene (5 bases). The CDR3 is made up of 15 amino acids. Germline values: CDR1 SGHVS, CDR2 FQNEAQ. Here the CDR3 DNA reads TGTGCCAGCAGCCCCTGGGGGGGTAGGAACACTGAAGCTTTCTTC. It encodes CASSPWGGRNTEAFF.

This chain links TRBV6-1 with TRBJ1-1; D gene ambiguous. CDR3 length: 13 amino acids. CDR1 and CDR2 from the germline V gene are MNHNS and SASEGT. V lost 4 bases and J 1 base, leaving 7 bases between the germline ends. The CDR3: CASSVGSNTEAFF. CDR3 coding DNA: TGTGCCAGCAGTGTTGGTTCGAACACTGAAGCTTTCTTT.

This clone was detected many times. CDR3 region: CASSLGAGSGYGYTF. The CDR3 DNA reads as TGTGCCAGCAGCTTGGGTGCAGGTAGCGGTTATGGCTACACCTTC. The genes are TRBV5-4 and TRBJ1-2; no reliable D call. There are 15 residues in the CDR3. The germline V gene has CDR1 SGHNT and CDR2 YYREEE (reference sequence). V was shortened by 0 bases and J by 5 bases, with 14 bases between the two germline ends.

The V and J genes are TRBV30 and TRBJ2-3; TRBD1 matches 12 bases. This CDR3 contains 17 residues. The V segment lost 1 base and the J segment 3 bases; nucleotides outside the gene matches: 8. Germline CDR1 GTSNPN, CDR2 SVGIG (reference sequence). In nucleotides, the CDR3 is TGTGCCTGGAGTGAGGGACAGGGGGCCACATCAACAGATACGCAGTATTTT. Translation gives CAWSEGQGATSTDTQYF. The full variable domain, rest sourced from reference TRBV30 and TRBJ2-3, is SQTIHQWPATLVQPVGSPLSLECTVEGTSNPNLYWYRQAAGRGLQLLFYSVGIGQISSEVPQNLSASRPQDRQFILSSKKLLLSDSGFYLCAWSEGQGATSTDTQYFGPGTRLTVL.

V gene TRBV6-5 combines with J gene TRBJ1-2; D ambiguous. V lost 0 bases and J lost 4, with 12 bases in between. In germline, CDR1 is MNHEY, CDR2 SVGAGI. This CDR3 comprises 15 residues. The CDR3 spells CASSYSVGWSYGYTF. CDR3 nucleotide sequence: TGTGCCAGCAGTTACTCCGTGGGCTGGAGCTATGGCTACACCTTC.